This T cell receptor (beta chain) was obtained from a study of T cells in localized non-small cell lung cancer. The repertoire was sequenced with immunoSEQ multiplex PCR; TCRdb's copy has only in-frame clones and lacks some. This sample has roughly 48,000 clones, with around 77% found just once. In germline, CDR1 is ENHRY, CDR2 SYGVKD. This CDR3 is 15 amino acids long. V dropped 4 bases and J dropped 2; count of bases not matched to a gene: 5. The sample consisted of peripheral blood, taken before any cancer treatment. The clonotype comes from a man aged 40 to 75 with stage I squamous cell lung carcinoma. The chain recombines TRBV10-3 with TRBJ2-7, with TRBD1 matching over 10 bases. Here the CDR3 reads CAISGTGTGAYEQYF. The CDR3, as DNA: TGTGCCATCAGTGGAACCGGGACAGGGGCCTACGAGCAGTACTTC.